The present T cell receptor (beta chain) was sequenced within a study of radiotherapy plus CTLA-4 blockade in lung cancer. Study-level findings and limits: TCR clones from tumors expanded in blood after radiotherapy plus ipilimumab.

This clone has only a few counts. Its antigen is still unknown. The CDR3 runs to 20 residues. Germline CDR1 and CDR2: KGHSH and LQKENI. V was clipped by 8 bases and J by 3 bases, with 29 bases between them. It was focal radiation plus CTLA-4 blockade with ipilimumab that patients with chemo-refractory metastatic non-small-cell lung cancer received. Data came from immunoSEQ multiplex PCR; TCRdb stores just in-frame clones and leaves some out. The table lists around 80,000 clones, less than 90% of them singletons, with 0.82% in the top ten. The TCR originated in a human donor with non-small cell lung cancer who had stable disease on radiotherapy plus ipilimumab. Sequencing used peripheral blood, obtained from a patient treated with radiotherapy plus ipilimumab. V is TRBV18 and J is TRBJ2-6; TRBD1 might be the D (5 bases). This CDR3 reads CASSPLRPGQVLGGANVLTF. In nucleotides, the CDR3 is TGTGCCAGCAGCCCCCTGCGGCCAGGGCAGGTCTTGGGTGGGGCCAACGTCCTGACTTTC.